These 29 T cell receptor beta chains were sequenced from one sample in a study of cytomegalovirus exposure and HLA in healthy donors. Primers for the PCR totalled 60 Vbeta and 13 Jbeta. Assay used: immunoSEQ multiplex PCR; TCRdb lists only in-frame clones, some missing. Among 100,000 to 130,000 clones, around 73% were seen once, and the ten largest hold about 8%. The sequencing sample was made of PBMCs. Source of these receptors: a man aged 25-45 years in good health and CMV-seronegative.

A remark on this clone: An end of the junction differs from the germline gene, which may be a read error. This chain links TRBV2 with TRBJ2-2; TRBD1 agrees at 7 bases. Germline V CDR1 and CDR2: SNHLY, FYNNEI. The CDR3 has 15 amino acids. The CDR3 spells CASSEDRARTGELFF. The CDR3 DNA follows: TGTGCCAGCAGCGAAGACAGGGCGAGGACCGGGGAGCTGTTTTTT.

The CDR3 protein is CASRTSGGSSYNEQFF. DNA for the CDR3: TGTGCCAGCAGAACTAGCGGCGGGAGCTCCTACAATGAGCAGTTCTTC. V usage is TRBV11-2 and J usage is TRBJ2-1; the match to TRBD2 covers 8 bases. CDR3 length: 16 residues. Per the germline V gene, CDR1 is SGHAT and CDR2 is FQNNGV. After removal of 6 bases from V and 0 bases from J, the junction contained 7 bases not matched to a gene.

This clone was seen once. The rearrangement links TRBV5-5 to TRBJ2-1, with 9 positions matching TRBD2. The CDR3 consists of 16 residues. Germline CDR1 SGHKS, CDR2 YYEKEE (reference sequence). V shed 0 bases, J shed 0 bases, and the junction held 1 base outside the gene matches. CDR3 amino acids: CASSLASGASYNEQFF. CDR3 in DNA: TGTGCCAGCAGCTTGGCTAGCGGGGCCTCCTACAATGAGCAGTTCTTC.

The chain recombines TRBV4-2 with TRBJ2-2; 10 positions agree with TRBD2. Germline loops: CDR1 LGHNA, CDR2 YNFKEQ. The CDR3 covers 18 residues. J lost 0 bases, V lost 0 bases, and 4 bases had no gene match. DNA for the CDR3: TGTGCCAGCAGCCAAGATGGCCTAGCGGGAGCGAACACCGGGGAGCTGTTTTTT. Encoded protein: CASSQDGLAGANTGELFF.

The V and J genes are TRBV9 and TRBJ1-3; D is undetermined. The CDR3 is 14 amino acids. V lost 0 bases and J lost 0, with 4 bases in between. CDR1 and CDR2 (germline): SGDLS, YYNGEE. CDR3 nucleotides: TGTGCCAGCAGCGTAGCCGGCTCTGGAAACACCATATATTTT. Protein sequence: CASSVAGSGNTIYF.

The gene calls are TRBV6-1 and TRBJ2-7; 12 bases align to TRBD1. Germline V lookup: CDR1 MNHNS, CDR2 SASEGT. The CDR3 extends over 14 amino acids. Germline trimming cut 6 bases from V and 12 bases from J; bases unmatched to any gene: 12. CDR3 nucleotide sequence: TGTGCCAGCAGGAGGGGGACAGGGGGCGCGGTTCCGTACTTC. Protein: CASRRGTGGAVPYF.

The chain has TRBV12-5 and TRBJ2-1; D perhaps matches TRBD2 (6 bases). With 5 bases removed from V and 9 bases from J, the gap between germline ends came to 17 bases. Germline CDR1 reads LGHNT; CDR2 reads FRNRAP. The CDR3 has 14 residues. The CDR3 DNA sequence: TGTGCTAGTGGTCAGCAGACTAGTTTCCGTGAGCAGTTCTTC. Amino acid sequence: CASGQQTSFREQFF. The entire variable domain, with the rest obtained from reference TRBV12-5 and TRBJ2-1, is as follows: DARVTQTPRHKVTEMGQEVTMRCQPILGHNTVFWYRQTMMQGLELLAYFRNRAPLDDSGMPKDRFSAEMPDATLATLKIQPSEPRDSAVYFCASGQQTSFREQFFGPGTRLTVL.

V usage is TRBV5-1 and J usage is TRBJ1-1; TRBD1 matches 9 bases. The ends lost 6 bases at V and 1 base at J; junction bases unmatched: 10. Germline V gene data show CDR1 as SGHRS and CDR2 as YFSETQ. This CDR3 contains 16 residues. DNA of the CDR3: TGCGCCAGCACCCAGGGACAGGGCGGTCCGAACACTGAAGCTTTCTTT. Protein product: CASTQGQGGPNTEAFF.

This sequence joins TRBV6-1 and TRBJ1-6; the match to TRBD1 covers 9 bases. Per germline, CDR1 MNHNS and CDR2 SASEGT. The CDR3 covers 15 residues. Losses at the gene ends were 7 bases for V and 7 bases for J; bases not matched to a gene: 8. The CDR3 DNA follows: TGTGCCAGCAACCTACCGGGACAGGGAAATTCACCCCTCCACTTT. Translating it yields CASNLPGQGNSPLHF.

V is TRBV29-1 and J is TRBJ2-2, with D maybe TRBD2 (7 bases). Germline assignment: CDR1 SQVTM and CDR2 ANQGSEA. The CDR3 runs 15 residues. V lost 2 bases, J lost 3 bases, and 13 bases lay in between. The CDR3 protein is CSVERGGPDTGELFF. CDR3 nucleotides: TGCAGCGTTGAAAGGGGGGGTCCCGACACCGGGGAGCTGTTTTTT.

This rearrangement joins TRBV19 to TRBJ2-1; unclear D gene. Germline CDR1 is LNHDA and CDR2 is SQIVND (reference sequence). This CDR3 has 14 amino acids. V was cut by 3 bases and J by 3 bases, with 9 bases left in between. The CDR3 region is CASSIPQDYNEQFF. In DNA, the CDR3 is TGTGCCAGTAGTATTCCCCAGGACTACAATGAGCAGTTCTTC.

The chain combines TRBV5-1 with TRBJ1-5; D is unresolved. Trimming left V 1 base short and J 3 bases short, with 17 bases between. This CDR3 contains 17 residues. Germline-derived CDR1 and CDR2 are SGHRS and YFSETQ. CDR3 sequence reads: CASSLKGLDSVNQPQHF. The CDR3 region has the DNA TGCGCCAGCAGCTTGAAAGGTTTGGACTCGGTCAATCAGCCCCAGCATTTT.

This chain links TRBV6-1 with TRBJ2-5; 8 bases align to TRBD2. J lost 11 bases, V lost 7 bases, and 18 bases had no gene match. Germline V gene sequence: CDR1 MNHNS, CDR2 SASEGT. The CDR3 runs to 15 residues. Here the CDR3 reads CASTEAAGGSWEQYF. The DNA for the CDR3 is TGTGCCAGCACCGAGGCGGCGGGAGGCTCTTGGGAGCAGTACTTC.

The rearrangement links TRBV4-1 to TRBJ1-2; 9 bases agree with TRBD1. Germline CDR1 reads MGHRA; CDR2 reads YSYEKL. The CDR3 spans 16 residues. V shed 4 bases and J 8 bases; nucleotides not matched to a gene: 14. The chain's CDR3 is CASSLGIRGQGTGYTF. CDR3 nucleotide sequence: TGCGCCAGCAGCCTGGGGATCAGGGGACAGGGTACCGGCTACACCTTC.

With regard to this clone: Other DNA sequences in this specimen translate into the identical CDR3. The chain uses TRBV5-1 and TRBJ2-1; possible D gene TRBD2, 6 bases. Trimming took 0 bases from V and 0 from J, leaving 10 bases between them. Per germline, CDR1 SGHRS and CDR2 YFSETQ. This CDR3 region has 16 residues. This CDR3 reads CASSLGGESSYNEQFF. DNA for the CDR3: TGCGCCAGCAGCTTGGGGGGGGAGAGCTCCTACAATGAGCAGTTCTTC.

The gene calls are TRBV6-5 and TRBJ2-7; 9 nucleotides line up with TRBD1. The CDR3 contains 13 residues. J was trimmed by 7 bases and V by 5 bases; bases with no gene match: 6. Germline CDR1 reads MNHEY; CDR2 reads SVGAGI. CDR3 in amino acids: CASSRTGAGEQYF. CDR3 nucleotide sequence: TGTGCCAGCAGTCGGACAGGGGCGGGAGAGCAGTACTTC.

This clone occurred once. The chain employs TRBV28 and TRBJ2-1, with D unresolved. The CDR3 totals 16 residues. In germline, CDR1 is MDHEN, CDR2 SYDVKM. V was trimmed by 5 bases and J by 4 bases, leaving 18 bases between them. CDR3 bases: TGTGCCAGCAGTCCCCCCGTAAATCTCCGGTACAATGAGCAGTTCTTC. Translation: CASSPPVNLRYNEQFF.

The DNA of the CDR3 is TGCAGCGTTGACGGAGACAGGGGCTACGAGCAGTACTTC. It codes for CSVDGDRGYEQYF. This chain links TRBV29-1 with TRBJ2-7; the match to TRBD1 covers 8 bases. Germline CDR1 SQVTM, CDR2 ANQGSEA. The V gene end was trimmed by 3 bases and the J gene end by 3 bases; junction bases not matched to a gene: 4. The length of the CDR3 is 13 residues.

This clone was observed many times. This sequence joins TRBV25-1 and TRBJ2-2; maybe TRBD2 (7 bases). Trimming shortened V by 6 bases and J by 3 bases, and 11 bases separated the two germline ends. The CDR3 sequence is 14 residues long. CDR1 MGHDK and CDR2 SYGVNS come from the germline V gene. This CDR3 reads CASRTGRDTGELFF. In nucleotides, the CDR3 is TGTGCCAGCAGAACAGGGAGGGACACCGGGGAGCTGTTTTTT.

The rearrangement joins TRBV27 to TRBJ2-2; 11 nucleotides align to TRBD2. The germline gives CDR1 MNHEY, CDR2 SMNVEV (reference sequence). The length of the CDR3 is 17 residues. Germline trimming cut 4 bases from V and 3 bases from J; bases unmatched to any gene: 7. The CDR3 sequence: CASSSLAGGRDTGELFF. The CDR3 DNA reads as TGTGCCAGCAGTTCGTTAGCGGGGGGGCGTGACACCGGGGAGCTGTTTTTT.

The rearrangement joins TRBV7-2 to TRBJ2-7; a weak D match, TRBD2 (7 bases). The germline CDR1 and CDR2 sequences are SGHTA and FQGNSA. V lost 4 bases and J 6 bases, leaving 16 bases between the germline ends. This CDR3 region has 14 residues. Here the CDR3 DNA reads TGTGCCAGCAGCTATAGTGGGGGGGCAGGCGAGCAGTACTTC. Translated: CASSYSGGAGEQYF.

The chain is built from TRBV19 and TRBJ1-1; TRBD1 matches at 11 bases. Germline CDR1 is LNHDA and CDR2 is SQIVND (reference sequence). This CDR3 region has 14 residues. The V and J ends lost 5 bases and 5 bases, in that order; junction bases with no gene match: 4. In DNA, the CDR3 is TGTGCCAGTAGTGGTCGGGACAGGGGGACTGAAGCTTTCTTT. The encoded protein is CASSGRDRGTEAFF.

The rearrangement uses TRBV10-3 and TRBJ2-4; 13 positions match TRBD2. This CDR3 contains 13 residues. Germline V gene data show CDR1 as ENHRY and CDR2 as SYGVKD. The V gene end was trimmed by 2 bases and the J gene end by 15 bases; junction bases not matched to a gene: 4. The CDR3 DNA reads TGTGCCATCAGTGAGACCACTAGCGGGGGGGCGTACTTC. It specifies CAISETTSGGAYF.

CDR3 nucleotides: TGTGCCAGCAGCATACAGGGGACCTACGAGCAGTACTTC. Amino acid sequence: CASSIQGTYEQYF. V and J are TRBV6-1 and TRBJ2-7, with 7 bases matching TRBD1. From germline, CDR1 is MNHNS and CDR2 SASEGT. The CDR3 extends over 13 amino acids. The V segment lost 6 bases and the J segment 2 bases; nucleotides outside the gene matches: 4.

This chain links TRBV2 with TRBJ1-2; 8 bases align to TRBD1. This CDR3 comprises 12 residues. V gave up 6 bases and J gave up 3 bases; unmatched junction bases: 0. The V gene's germline CDR1 is SNHLY and CDR2 FYNNEI. Written as DNA, the CDR3 is TGTGCCAGCAGGACAGGGGACTATGGCTACACCTTC. This sequence encodes CASRTGDYGYTF.

There are a few counts of this clone. For the CDR3, the DNA is TGTGCCAGCAGCTTAGGCCTAGCGGGTAACACCGGGGAGCTGTTTTTT. It yields the protein CASSLGLAGNTGELFF. This rearrangement joins TRBV7-6 to TRBJ2-2; 8 bases fit TRBD2. The CDR3 runs 16 residues. The germline V gene has CDR1 SGHVS and CDR2 FNYEAQ. The V segment lost 1 base and the J segment 2 bases; nucleotides outside the gene matches: 3.

J is TRBJ2-1 and V is TRBV30; 9 bases fit TRBD1. The germline CDR1 and CDR2 sequences are GTSNPN and SVGIG (reference sequence). The length of the CDR3 is 14 residues. Germline trimming cut 6 bases from V and 6 bases from J; bases unmatched to any gene: 9. As DNA, the CDR3 is TGTGCCTGTTCGACCGGGACAGGGTCCAATGAGCAGTTCTTC. Translation: CACSTGTGSNEQFF. The whole variable domain, filled in from reference TRBV30 and TRBJ2-1, reads SQTIHQWPATLVQPVGSPLSLECTVEGTSNPNLYWYRQAAGRGLQLLFYSVGIGQISSEVPQNLSASRPQDRQFILSSKKLLLSDSGFYLCACSTGTGSNEQFFGPGTRLTVL.

J is TRBJ2-7 and V is TRBV20-1; D not resolved. The germline V and J ends were trimmed by 3 bases and 3 bases, with 6 bases remaining between them. There are 11 residues in the CDR3. The germline V gene has CDR1 DFQATT and CDR2 SNEGSKA (reference sequence). The CDR3 is CSAREHYEQYF. The CDR3, as DNA: TGCAGTGCTAGGGAGCACTACGAGCAGTACTTC.

The V and J genes are TRBV6-5 and TRBJ2-7; 8 nucleotides agree with TRBD2. The CDR3 contains 13 residues. V trimming: 8 bases; J trimming: 6 bases; junction bases outside the gene matches: 9. Per germline, CDR1 MNHEY and CDR2 SVGAGI. The CDR3 loop reads CASGATGGGEQYF. As DNA, the CDR3 is TGTGCCAGCGGTGCAACGGGAGGGGGCGAGCAGTACTTC.